The rows below give T cell receptor beta chains drawn from one sample of a study of cytomegalovirus exposure and HLA in healthy donors. The method was immunoSEQ multiplex PCR; TCRdb's version includes in-frame clones alone and lacks a portion of them. The sample gives fewer than 200,000 clones, about 88% of which show up once; 2% to 2.5% is in the top ten. Specimen: PBMCs. The receptors were sampled from a woman aged 18-29 years in good health and CMV-seronegative. CDR3s include the opening cysteine and the closing phenylalanine or tryptophan. The order of the fields is J gene, clone size, V gene, D gene, CDR3 DNA, CDR3 protein. D genes are given only for firm matches. A clone size is listed for some rows: how often the clone was seen (once, few, many), or a class if it is expanded.

TRBJ1-1,NA,TRBV19,NA,TGTGCCAGTAGTATGGGCCCTGAAGCTTTCTTT,CASSMGPEAFF
TRBJ1-1,once,TRBV30,NA,TGTGCCTGGAGTGTACGAGTAGACACTGAAGCTTTCTTT,CAWSVRVDTEAFF
TRBJ2-7,NA,TRBV4-1,NA,TGCGCCAGCAGTTACCCGGGGAGGTTTGGCGAGCAGTACTTC,CASSYPGRFGEQYF
TRBJ2-5,NA,TRBV9,NA,TGTGCCAGCAGCGTAAGTGGCGGGGCACAAGAGACCCAGTACTTC,CASSVSGGAQETQYF
TRBJ2-2,NA,TRBV5-5,NA,TGTGCCAGCAGCTTAGGGGCCGCCACCGGGGAGCTGTTTTTT,CASSLGAATGELFF
TRBJ2-5,NA,TRBV14,NA,TGTGCCAGCAGCCAAGACAGTAGCTTCAGGACCCAGTACTTC,CASSQDSSFRTQYF
TRBJ2-7,NA,TRBV7-6,TRBD2,TGTGCCAGCAGAGCCGGGACTAGCGGGGCCTACGAGCAGTACTTC,CASRAGTSGAYEQYF
TRBJ2-7,NA,TRBV5-1,TRBD1,TGCGCCAGCAGTCCCGACAGGGCCTACGAGCAGTACTTC,CASSPDRAYEQYF
TRBJ2-7,NA,TRBV4-2,TRBD2,TGTGCCAGCAGCCAAGATACTAGCGGGGGGAACGAGCAGTACTTC,CASSQDTSGGNEQYF
TRBJ1-4,NA,TRBV5-1,TRBD1,TGCGCCAGCAGCCAAACAGGGGAGGAGGAAAAACTGTTTTTT,CASSQTGEEEKLFF
TRBJ2-1,NA,TRBV19,TRBD1,TGTGCCAGTAGTATAGGGGACAGGTCTCCCCAACCGGTCTTC,CASSIGDRSPQPVF
TRBJ2-1,NA,TRBV2,TRBD2,TGTGCCAGCAGTAAACTAGCGGGTAATGAGCAGTTCTTC,CASSKLAGNEQFF
TRBJ2-7,once,TRBV5-6,NA,TGTGCCAGCAGCTTGGGACAGGTCTATTGGGAGCAGTACTTC,CASSLGQVYWEQYF
TRBJ1-5,NA,TRBV5-6,NA,TGTGCCAGCACCTCGAGGAATCAGCCCCAGCATTTT,CASTSRNQPQHF
TRBJ2-2,NA,TRBV7-8,NA,TGTGCCAGCAGCTTACACCCCGGAGCGAACACCGGGGAGCTGTTTTTT,CASSLHPGANTGELFF
TRBJ1-1,NA,TRBV5-6,NA,TGTGCCAGCAGCTTCCAAGCAGGGTTCTACACTGAAGCTTTCTTT,CASSFQAGFYTEAFF
TRBJ2-5,NA,TRBV7-9,TRBD2,TGTGCCAGCAGCTTCCAGCGGGAGTCACAAGAGACCCAGTACTTC,CASSFQRESQETQYF
TRBJ2-3,NA,TRBV9,TRBD1,TGTGCCAGCAGCGTAGGCAGGAGACAGGGAAGCACAGATACGCAGTATTTT,CASSVGRRQGSTDTQYF
TRBJ1-2,NA,TRBV19,TRBD1,TGTGCCAGTACTTTGGGACAGGGGGTCGGCTATGGCTACACCTTC,CASTLGQGVGYGYTF
TRBJ1-1,NA,TRBV4-1,NA,TGCGCCAGCAGCCAGAGCGGGCAGGGAAGGACTGAAGCTTTCTTT,CASSQSGQGRTEAFF
TRBJ1-4,NA,TRBV2,NA,TGTGCCAGCAGTGTCGAGACTACTGGTGAAAAACTGTTTTTT,CASSVETTGEKLFF
TRBJ1-6,NA,TRBV14,NA,TGTGCCAGCAGCCTACTGGGAAACAGGGCATTGGGTTTTTCACCCCTCCACTTT,CASSLLGNRALGFSPLHF
TRBJ2-7,once,TRBV29-1,NA,TGCAGCGTTGAAGATGGCGGGTACGAGCAGTACTTC,CSVEDGGYEQYF
TRBJ1-2,few,TRBV18,NA,TGTGCCAGCTCACCACCGGAGAGGGCGAAGTATGGCTACACCTTC,CASSPPERAKYGYTF
TRBJ1-3,NA,TRBV6-1,NA,TGTGCCAGCAGTGAAGAATGGACTTCTGGAAACACCATATATTTT,CASSEEWTSGNTIYF
TRBJ2-5,NA,TRBV29-1,TRBD2,TGCAGCGCTACAGCGGGGGGGCTTGGGACCCAGTACTTC,CSATAGGLGTQYF
TRBJ1-1,NA,TRBV18,NA,TGTGCCAGCACTCAGGGGATGAACACTGAAGCTTTCTTT,CASTQGMNTEAFF
TRBJ2-3,once,TRBV5-1,NA,TGCGCCAGCAGCTTGTATAACGGCAGGAACACAGATACGCAGTATTTT,CASSLYNGRNTDTQYF
TRBJ1-1,NA,TRBV18,NA,TGTGCCAGCTCACCAAACATACAGGGATTAGTCACTGAAGCTTTCTTT,CASSPNIQGLVTEAFF
TRBJ2-5,NA,TRBV28,NA,TGTGCCAGCAGCCTCCCAGGGTCTCGTGGGGAGACCCAGTACTTC,CASSLPGSRGETQYF
TRBJ2-1,NA,TRBV5-1,TRBD2,TGCGCCAGCAGCTTGGGCGGCGGGAGCTCCTACAATGAGCAGTTCTTC,CASSLGGGSSYNEQFF
TRBJ2-5,NA,TRBV5-1,TRBD2,TGCGCCAGCAGCTGGGGGGGAGAGACCCAGTACTTC,CASSWGGETQYF
TRBJ2-5,once,TRBV18,NA,TGTGCCAGCTCACCAAACAGCAGGGGGGTCTCTCAAGAGACCCAGTACTTC,CASSPNSRGVSQETQYF
TRBJ1-6,NA,TRBV6-5,NA,TGTGCCAGCAGTTACTCGGGAAAGGGGGATCACCACTTT,CASSYSGKGDHHF
TRBJ1-2,once,TRBV30,NA,TGTGCCTGGAGGAGATCAGGGGAAGGCGGCTACACCTTC,CAWRRSGEGGYTF
TRBJ1-1,NA,TRBV7-2,TRBD1,TGTGCCAGCAGCCCGACCGGGACAGGCGCAGGTTTCTTT,CASSPTGTGAGFF
TRBJ1-2,NA,TRBV25-1,NA,TGTGCCAGCAGTGAGGGGGGTTATGGCTACACCTTC,CASSEGGYGYTF
TRBJ1-2,NA,TRBV14,TRBD1,TGTGCCAGCAGCCAAGCGGACAGGTCGGGCTACACCTTC,CASSQADRSGYTF
TRBJ1-3,once,TRBV6-5,NA,TGTGCCAGCCGCCGGGATTCTGGAAACACCATATATTTT,CASRRDSGNTIYF
TRBJ2-1,few,TRBV7-9,TRBD2,TGTGCCAGCAGCTTATCACTAGCGGGAGGCTGGAATGAGCAGTTCTTC,CASSLSLAGGWNEQFF
TRBJ2-7,NA,TRBV2,NA,TGTGCCATCGCCTCAGACAGGTACGAGCAGTACTTC,CAIASDRYEQYF
TRBJ2-3,NA,TRBV7-2,TRBD2,TGTGCCAGCAGCAGCAGGACTAGAGATGCGGATACGCAGTATTTT,CASSSRTRDADTQYF
TRBJ1-2,NA,TRBV29-1,NA,TGCAGCGTTGAACAGGGTCTAGGGGCTGCTAACTATGGCTACACCTTC,CSVEQGLGAANYGYTF
TRBJ1-1,NA,TRBV25-1,TRBD1,TGTGCCAGCGAGGGACAGGGTAACGATGGGTACTCTGAAGCTTTCTTT,CASEGQGNDGYSEAFF
TRBJ2-7,NA,TRBV7-8,NA,TGTGCCAGCCACGAAAGAACAGCCAGGGACGAGCAGTACTTC,CASHERTARDEQYF
TRBJ2-7,NA,TRBV5-6,TRBD2,TGTGCCAGCAGCTTGTGGCGCCTAGCGGGACTGGTCGAGCAGTACTTC,CASSLWRLAGLVEQYF
TRBJ2-3,NA,TRBV6-4,TRBD2,TGTGCCAGCCGATCCGGGACTAGCCTCTCAGATACGCAGTATTTT,CASRSGTSLSDTQYF
TRBJ1-2,NA,TRBV29-1,NA,TGCAGCGTACCGGGATCTAACTATGGCTACACCTTC,CSVPGSNYGYTF